This TCR beta chain is from a study of cytomegalovirus exposure and HLA in healthy donors (dated by TCRdb to about 2017). Looking at the study overall: According to an earlier analysis of 587 of the donors, about 180 million T cells yielded 90 million to 130 million unique TCR beta sequences and about 280 Gb of sequence data. An early release that covered roughly 600 HLA-typed donors contained approximately 320 gigabases of sequencing data and around 85 million unique TCR sequences. Among the roughly 410 genotyped donors, around 79% belonged to the genetic ancestry cluster associated with self-reported Caucasian donors. The study aimed to test whether signatures of past pathogen exposure could be identified by cataloging public T cell receptors. Using immunosequencing, the study profiled T cell repertoires from approximately 700 subjects and related those repertoires to cytomegalovirus serostatus. Besides the first cohort of 666 subjects, a separate validation cohort made up of roughly 120 different subjects was used. The study combined high-throughput TCR immunosequencing, statistical association of individual TCRs with disease status, and machine learning to predict cytomegalovirus infection status. A later analysis re-examined previously published TCR beta repertoires from more than 650 donors and added high-resolution HLA genotyping to investigate patterns of TCR occurrence. Rather than using new phenotypic data, the later analysis identified candidate immune exposures from TCR beta sequences and from how often those sequences occurred across donors. To decide whether each TCR beta V gene segment behaved as functional or pseudogenic, an earlier analysis of nearly 600 of the donors relied on high-throughput TCR beta sequencing. Donor age, sex, ethnicity and CMV serostatus were collected together with the repertoire data. Genome-wide SNP genotypes for about three fifths of the 666 donors were used in a later genetic analysis, which treated that subset as a discovery cohort. Every repertoire in the discovery cohort had been generated on one and the same sequencing platform. HLA typing included class I and class II loci at four-digit resolution. Typing coverage differed by locus: A, B, C, DRB1 and DQB1 were typed in roughly 620-630 donors, DQA1 in 522, DPA1 in approximately 610, and DPB1 in 400 to 490. Because of strong linkage in the cohort, four or five DR-DQ haplotypes were treated as single units for association and clustering. Across roughly 420 genotyped donors of the cohort, an average of approximately 220,000 unique TCR beta nucleotide sequences per donor were sequenced, and approximately 17% of those sequences were non-productive.

Receptors were amplified or captured by the immunoSEQ multiplex PCR assay. The multiplex PCR relied on a mix of 60 forward primers for TCR Vbeta segments and 13 reverse primers for TCR Jbeta segments. Amplification of the CDR3 region of rearranged TCR beta genes was performed with a multiplex PCR assay on genomic DNA. The amplified TCR beta libraries were sequenced on the Illumina HiSeq System as 87-base-pair reads. The source study handled its data this way. Across the 700 or so repertoires, a later analysis counted tens of millions of unique TCR beta chains, roughly 11 million of which were shared by at least two donors. Raw reads were error-corrected and collapsed into unique sequences by a nearest-neighbor algorithm in which closely related sequences were merged to remove PCR and sequencing errors. CDR3 sequences were aligned to IMGT reference sequences to assign V, D and J gene segments. For a sequence to be retained, a match of at least six nucleotides to both a V gene segment and a J gene segment was required. A rearrangement counted as productive if the CDR3 had no stop codons and remained in frame with V and J, and every other rearrangement counted as non-productive. Following IMGT convention, CDR3 was defined as the stretch from the second conserved V-encoded cysteine to the conserved J-encoded phenylalanine. The earlier analysis of about 570 of the donors excluded any sequence lacking an unambiguous match to a single V gene segment. In an earlier analysis of 587 of the donors, a V segment was called functional when productive rearrangements were above 56.7%, and segregating when the standard deviation between donors exceeded 5%. To diagnose cytomegalovirus status from the catalog of TCR beta chain sequences, a statistical classification framework was built. In a later analysis, V and J genes were assigned by comparing TCR nucleotide sequences against IMGT/GENE-DB human TR gene sequences. The TCRdist pipeline was used in a later analysis to assign CDR3 sequences and most-parsimonious VDJ recombination scenarios. In a later analysis, each TCR beta chain was defined by its CDR3 amino acid sequence together with its V-gene family, and reads without a unique V-gene family were excluded. To address suspected cross-contamination and a sequencing artifact, a later analysis removed 550 to 750 highly shared, low-generation-probability nucleotide sequences. For each public chain, a later analysis derived a clonal expansion index from normalized ranks of inferred template counts within each repertoire. Generation probabilities in a later analysis came from a VDJ recombination model fitted to out-of-frame rearrangements, and those results were checked against IGoR. In a later analysis, TCR-TCR, TCR-HLA and TCR-CMV co-occurrence was scored with hypergeometric tests, and a repertoire-size bias correction was applied to TCR pairs. In a later analysis, false discovery rates were estimated by permuting HLA or CMV assignments 20 times. In a later analysis, co-occurring TCRs were grouped using DBSCAN, and TCRdist sequence similarity was added for clustering within HLA-allele-positive subsets. Repertoires with fewer than 30,000 or more than 120,000 public chains were left out of co-occurrence clustering, as were about 5 repertoires with anomalous nucleotide sharing. Drawn from immuneACCESS, this table holds only the in-frame rearrangements with V and J called that TCRdb kept. Clones are partly lost; checked studies trace under half to an unresolved V gene and leave the rest unexplained. D and trimming come from the DNA, and the V and J calls and clone size come from that table. This sample's table lists about 200,000 clones. The ten most abundant clones make up 0.74% of the sample.

Summary of the overall study and its limitations: Because HLA typing was unavailable for some donors at each locus, only the typed subset was used in association tests. Because counts were too low, seventeen rarely observed V segments, including chromosome 9 orphons, were excluded from the earlier analysis of several hundred of the donors. In vitro tests confirmed that a few of the cytomegalovirus-associated TCR beta chains recognize cytomegalovirus antigens. A cluster of highly shared sequence variants was judged likely to represent a technical artifact of the sequencing pipeline. While some public TCRs were present in many individuals, most TCR sequences turned up only very rarely across donors. Correlated functional status among segregating V segments might be attributable to linkage disequilibrium, but an unknown experimental factor could not be ruled out. Specific HLA alleles were associated with around 18,000 TCR beta sequences at a false discovery rate of 0.05 in a later analysis. A later analysis found that TCR association rates varied across HLA loci, with DRB1 alleles showing the most associated TCRs and HLA-C alleles the fewest. According to the authors, the approach could potentially be generalized to other disease states and immunological phenotypes. The 87-base-pair reads could not distinguish some IMGT-functional V segments, including TRBV6-2 and TRBV6-3, so those segments were excluded. Most CMV-associated TCR beta chains appeared to be HLA-restricted in a later analysis, and the HLA associations seemed to be driven largely by CMV exposure. In an earlier analysis of over 550 of the donors, most TCR beta V segments were observed in productive rearrangements about 87% or about 30% of the time, broadly matching IMGT annotations. In the study, some 160 TCR beta chains were listed as associated with cytomegalovirus. Assigning TCR associations to individual alleles was difficult when HLA alleles, especially DR and DQ, strongly co-occurred. In a later analysis, HLA-associated TCR beta chains showed more clonal expansion and lower generation probabilities than non-associated chains that were equally common. Immune exposure information for the cohort was limited to CMV serostatus. In a later analysis, several top co-occurrence clusters were reported to appear linked to parvovirus B19, influenza, CMV and Epstein-Barr virus. Compared with the 666-donor mean, donors in an Asian-associated ancestry cluster had fewer N-insertions in productive TCRs, according to a later genetic analysis. Sequencing depth was assumed to be roughly uniform across donors in the presence/absence analyses, though that assumption may not hold. Cytomegalovirus status was reported to be diagnosed by the classifier with high specificity and sensitivity in both the original and validation cohorts. A later genetic analysis associated a missense DCLRE1C variant with V-gene and J-gene trimming of TCR beta chains, and an independent cohort replicated the association. In this cohort, only TCR beta chains were sequenced, and detectable features were limited by the absence of alpha or paired-chain data. A further reported finding was that TCR beta sequences accurately predicted the HLA-A and HLA-B alleles for most subjects in the first cohort.

The cohort comprised some 730 healthy bone marrow donors. Cohort members were all nominally healthy when sampled, although unrecorded immune exposures were likely present. The donor tested CMV seronegative, placing the donor among the 350 or so seronegative members of the cohort. A peripheral blood sample was provided by each donor, and peripheral blood mononuclear cells were used for TCR beta sequencing. The Qiagen DNeasy Blood Extraction Kit was used to extract genomic DNA from the blood cell samples. As regards this clone: It has no known antigen specificity.

The germline V gene encodes CDR1 LGHNA and CDR2 YNFKEQ. Germline trimming amounts to 3 bases on V and 5 bases on J, with 13 as the count of junction bases outside the gene matches. Including the terminal cysteine and phenylalanine, the CDR3 comprises 17 residues. Of all the DNA, just the CDR3 is kept, 51 bases in frame from base 1. Sequences were obtained from PBMCs. The sequence came from a boy between 5 and 17 years old in good health and CMV-seronegative. Here the chain combines TRBV4-2 and TRBJ1-1, with 9 bases aligning to TRBD1. Read as DNA, the sequence is TGTGCCAGCAGCCAGGGGGACAGGGTTATACGGGAGACTGAAGCTTTCTTT. Translated, it reads CASSQGDRVIRETEAFF.